The clone carrying this T cell receptor (beta chain) was detected only once. Its antigen remains unknown. Single viable CD3+CD4+CD8-CD45RO+ cells were sorted as the memory CD4+ T cells. The data belong to a study of memory CD4+ T cells and cytomegalovirus serostatus. Original processing methods: After removing out-of-frame reads, around 2,100,000 distinct TCRbeta sequences remained. The method was immunoSEQ multiplex PCR; TCRdb's version includes in-frame clones alone and lacks a portion of them. V, J and clone size reflect that table, while D and trimming were determined from the DNA. This repertoire shows 55,000 to 60,000 clones, about 81% found once; its top ten account for 0.85% to 1.2%. Study findings and constraints: Repertoires predicted CMV serostatus with median bootstrapped AUC of approximately 0.95. Suggested: most of the CMV-linked TCR signature lies in CD4+ memory cells.

CDR1 is MDHEN and CDR2 is SYDVKM in the germline V gene. This CDR3 comprises 20 residues. Unmatched junction bases numbered 17, after V lost 5 bases and J lost 0 bases. The sequenced sample consisted of memory CD4+ T cells from blood. The J gene is TRBJ2-1, the V gene TRBV28; 9 nucleotides line up with TRBD2. The receptor was isolated from an adult in good health and CMV-seronegative. CDR3 in amino acids: CASSPHYLTSGKVSYNEQFF. For the CDR3, the DNA is TGTGCCAGCAGTCCTCACTACCTGACTAGCGGTAAAGTCTCCTACAATGAGCAGTTCTTC.